This TCR beta chain was recovered during a study of neurological immune-mediated disorders. Germline V gene data show CDR1 as SGHRS and CDR2 as YFSETQ. The CDR3 spans 15 residues. V lost 4 bases, J lost 0 bases, and 12 bases lay in between. Time point in this sample: longitudinal time-point 1 (baseline). TCRdb fed the 5' RACE reads into MiXCR, producing one record per CDR3 protein. The data show over 70,000 distinct CDR3 sequences, roughly a tenth seen once. This clonotype appeared many times. This sequence was found in a man aged 30 to 45 in good health. Sequenced material: PBMCs. This sequence joins TRBV5-1 and TRBJ2-3; a possible D gene is TRBD1 (6 bases). CDR3: CASSVGHSSTDTQYF. CDR3 DNA sequence: TGCGCCAGCAGCGTGGGACATTCTAGCACAGATACGCAGTATTTT.